This T cell receptor beta chain was identified during a study of T cell changes during pregnancy in multiple sclerosis. V dropped 3 bases and J dropped 3 bases, with 12 bases sitting between them. There are 14 residues in the CDR3. Germline values: CDR1 LNHDA, CDR2 SQIVND (reference sequence). Sequenced by immunoSEQ multiplex PCR; TCRdb stores in-frame clones only, minus some. The sample carries 38,000 or so clones, 90% recorded once. J is TRBJ2-7 and V is TRBV19; weak D call: TRBD1 (6 bases). This receptor was identified in a female donor with multiple sclerosis, enrolled in a pregnancy study. Specimen: CD4+ T cells from peripheral blood mononuclear cells, collected in the second trimester of pregnancy. The chain's CDR3 is CASSIAQGLYEQYF. The CDR3 nucleotides are TGTGCCAGTAGTATTGCACAGGGTCTCTACGAGCAGTACTTC.